This passage covers 19 T cell receptor beta chains from one sample sequenced in a study of OX40 agonist ivuxolimab in advanced cancers. Clones were sequenced by immunoSEQ multiplex PCR, and TCRdb holds only the in-frame ones, with some missing. The sample contains about 99,000 clones, around 90% of which appear only once. This sample comprised CD4+ or CD8+ T cells sorted from blood, obtained in a trial of the OX40 agonist ivuxolimab. The receptors shown here come from an adult with an advanced solid tumor such as melanoma, head and neck, liver or kidney cancer.

The V gene is TRBV7-3, the J gene TRBJ2-3; a weak D match, TRBD1 (6 bases). CDR1 and CDR2 (germline): SGHTA, FQGTGA. V dropped 1 base and J dropped 0 bases, with 8 bases sitting between them. The CDR3 spans 15 residues. The CDR3 region is CASSLKGVSTDTQYF. CDR3 DNA: TGTGCCAGCAGCTTAAAGGGGGTTAGCACAGATACGCAGTATTTT.

This clone occurred a few times. The chain couples TRBV7-6 to TRBJ2-3, with 8 nucleotides matching TRBD1. The germline V gene encodes CDR1 SGHVS and CDR2 FNYEAQ. The length of the CDR3 is 16 residues. Unmatched junction bases numbered 14, after V lost 5 bases and J lost 7 bases. The CDR3 DNA reads as TGTGCCAGCAGCCCAAGGGGTTCAGGGGGCGAAAATACGCAGTATTTT. This codes for CASSPRGSGGENTQYF.

This clone was recorded a few times. The chain carries TRBV2 and TRBJ2-2, with TRBD1 identical over 8 bases. The CDR3 is 16 residues long. The germline gives CDR1 SNHLY, CDR2 FYNNEI. V lost 4 bases, J lost 5 bases, and 9 bases stayed unmatched. This CDR3 reads CASSGTGWDNTGELFF. CDR3 bases: TGTGCCAGCAGTGGGACAGGGTGGGACAATACCGGGGAGCTGTTTTTT.

The V call is TRBV6-5, the J call TRBJ2-1; tentative D call: TRBD2 (5 bases). Trimming removed 7 bases from V and 9 bases from J, with 16 bases in between. Germline CDR1 is MNHEY and CDR2 is SVGAGI. The CDR3 runs 13 residues. The CDR3 here is CASTLRARGEQFF. The DNA of the CDR3 is TGTGCCAGCACCCTTCGCGCTCGGGGTGAGCAGTTCTTC.

As for this clone: The sample contains more than one DNA sequence encoding this CDR3. The gene calls are TRBV15 and TRBJ1-5; D remains unclear. Trimming left V 1 base short and J 1 base short, with 8 bases between. This CDR3 comprises 15 residues. CDR1 and CDR2 (germline): LNHNV, YYDKDF (reference sequence). The CDR3 nucleotides read TGTGCCACCAGCAGAGGGGGTGGAAGCAATCAGCCCCAGCATTTT. Translation: CATSRGGGSNQPQHF.

The DNA for the CDR3 is TGTGCCTGGAGTTTTACAGGGGCGAGCACCGGGGAGCTGTTTTTT. Its protein is CAWSFTGASTGELFF. The V gene is TRBV30, the J gene TRBJ2-2; 7 nucleotides agree with TRBD1. Germline assignment: CDR1 GTSNPN and CDR2 SVGIG (reference sequence). With 2 bases clipped from V and 4 bases from J, the junction kept 7 bases outside the gene matches. The CDR3 loop spans 15 amino acids.

This rearrangement joins TRBV2 to TRBJ2-5; the match to TRBD2 covers 7 bases. Germline CDR1 reads SNHLY; CDR2 reads FYNNEI. This CDR3 has 12 amino acids. Trimming took 8 bases from V and 6 from J; bases not matched to a gene: 6. The CDR3 bases are TGTGCCAGCGGGGGGGAGGTAAAGACCCAGTACTTC. Translation: CASGGEVKTQYF.

The gene calls are TRBV6-6 and TRBJ2-6, with D perhaps TRBD1 (6 bases). The CDR3 sequence is 16 residues long. Germline values: CDR1 MNHNY, CDR2 SVGAGI (reference sequence). V lost 6 bases and J 1 base, leaving 13 bases between the germline ends. This chain's CDR3 is CASRPTQGSGANVLTF. The CDR3 DNA is TGTGCCAGCAGACCCACCCAGGGGTCTGGGGCCAACGTCCTGACTTTC.

CDR3: CASSLPGGEQFF. The DNA for the CDR3 is TGTGCCAGCAGCTTACCGGGGGGCGAGCAGTTCTTC. This chain links TRBV7-3 with TRBJ2-1, with D possibly matching TRBD2 (7 bases). Germline CDR1 reads SGHTA; CDR2 reads FQGTGA. V dropped 2 bases and J dropped 10 bases, with 9 bases sitting between them. This CDR3 comprises 12 residues. Combining the CDR3 with reference TRBV7-3 and TRBJ2-1 gives the whole variable domain GAGVSQTPSNKVTEKGKYVELRCDPISGHTALYWYRQSLGQGPEFLIYFQGTGAADDSGLPNDRFFAVRPEGSVSTLKIQRTERGDSAVYLCASSLPGGEQFFGPGTRLTVL.

The chain joins TRBV7-2 to TRBJ2-7, with a possible D match to TRBD2 (6 bases). In germline, CDR1 is SGHTA, CDR2 FQGNSA. The CDR3 is 14 residues long. V shed 5 bases and J shed 4 bases, with 15 bases lying between them. This chain's CDR3 is CASSQGAGWYEQYF. In nucleotides, the CDR3 is TGTGCCAGCAGCCAAGGGGCGGGGTGGTACGAGCAGTACTTC.

The rearrangement links TRBV4-1 to TRBJ2-1, with TRBD2 matching 8 bases. The germline gives CDR1 MGHRA, CDR2 YSYEKL. Trimming removed 3 bases from V and 4 bases from J; junction bases left unmatched: 14. The CDR3 consists of 18 residues. The CDR3 protein is CASSQLPPGLAGYNEQFF. CDR3 bases: TGCGCCAGCAGCCAGCTACCCCCCGGGCTAGCGGGTTACAATGAGCAGTTCTTC.

This rearrangement joins TRBV5-4 to TRBJ2-3; D not certain. This CDR3 has 13 residues. CDR1 is SGHNT and CDR2 is YYREEE in the germline V gene (reference sequence). Trimming took off 4 bases at V and 4 bases at J, with 10 bases between the two ends. The CDR3 DNA follows: TGTGCCAGCAGCCGTAGCAGCGCAGATACGCAGTATTTT. It specifies CASSRSSADTQYF.

The rearrangement links TRBV20-1 to TRBJ2-1; no clear D gene. Trimming removed 5 bases at V and 4 bases at J, with 6 bases between. The germline V gene has CDR1 DFQATT and CDR2 SNEGSKA (reference sequence). The CDR3 is 11 amino acids. The CDR3 region has the DNA TGCAGTGCTGCCCAGTACAATGAGCAGTTCTTC. This translates into CSAAQYNEQFF.

This chain uses TRBV5-8 with TRBJ2-5; 8 nucleotides match TRBD2. CDR3 length equals 15 residues. V trimming: 0 bases; J trimming: 5 bases; junction bases outside the gene matches: 6. Germline CDR1 and CDR2: SGHTS and YDEGEE. CDR3 in amino acids: CASSLAGTRRETQYF. The CDR3 nucleotides read TGTGCCAGCAGCTTGGCTGGGACTAGAAGGGAGACCCAGTACTTC.

The V gene is TRBV28, the J gene TRBJ2-7, with 7 bases that match TRBD1. The germline V gene encodes CDR1 MDHEN and CDR2 SYDVKM. Trimming took 6 bases from V and 2 from J; bases not matched to a gene: 7. The CDR3 length is 14 residues. The CDR3 DNA reads TGTGCCAGCAGGTCCGGGACAGCCCCCTACGAGCAGTACTTC. As protein: CASRSGTAPYEQYF.

The chain links TRBV6-5 to TRBJ1-3, with unresolved D. The V gene lost 2 bases and the J gene lost 0 bases, with 8 bases spanning the gap. The CDR3 runs to 15 residues. Germline lookup yields CDR1 MNHEY and CDR2 SVGAGI. The DNA of the CDR3 is TGTGCCAGCAGTTACGGAGGGAGCTCTGGAAACACCATATATTTT. Amino acids: CASSYGGSSGNTIYF.

This clone came up once. In DNA form, the CDR3 reads TGTGCCAGCAGCTTAGGACTAGCGGGAGCTGGGCAGTACTTC. This encodes CASSLGLAGAGQYF. The chain uses TRBV11-2 and TRBJ2-7; 12 nucleotides agree with TRBD2. The CDR3 runs 14 residues. Germline-derived CDR1 and CDR2 are SGHAT and FQNNGV. The J segment lost 9 bases and the V segment lost 1 base, leaving 4 bases of the junction unmatched.

Worth noting for this clone: Other DNA variants within this sample encode the same CDR3. The J gene is TRBJ2-3, the V gene TRBV28; 8 positions agree with TRBD1. This CDR3 is built from 15 residues. Germline assignment: CDR1 MDHEN and CDR2 SYDVKM. With V trimmed by 4 bases and J by 1 base, 4 bases remained unmatched. The CDR3 is CASSSPGQGTDTQYF. Written as DNA, the CDR3 is TGTGCCAGCAGTTCGCCGGGACAGGGCACAGATACGCAGTATTTT.

The genes are TRBV5-1 and TRBJ2-5, with D uncertain. There are 14 residues in the CDR3. The V and J ends lost 4 bases and 4 bases respectively, with 14 bases between them. Germline loops: CDR1 SGHRS, CDR2 YFSETQ. CDR3 loop: CASSGTVLGETQYF. CDR3 coding DNA: TGCGCCAGCAGCGGCACGGTCCTCGGAGAGACCCAGTACTTC.